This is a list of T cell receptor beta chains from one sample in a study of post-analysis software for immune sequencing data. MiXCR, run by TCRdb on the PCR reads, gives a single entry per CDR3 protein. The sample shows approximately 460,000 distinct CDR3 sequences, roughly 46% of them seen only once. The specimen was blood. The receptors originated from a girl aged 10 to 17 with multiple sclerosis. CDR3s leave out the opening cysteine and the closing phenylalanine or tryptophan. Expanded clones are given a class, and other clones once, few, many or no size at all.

CDR3: ASSGILAGGFYEQY; V: TRBV6-1; size: few
CDR3: ASSDLPGDPDTEAF; V: TRBV10-2; size: NA
CDR3: ASSEGGLGYT; V: TRBV27; size: NA
CDR3: ASSIGQGPQPQH; V: TRBV5-5; size: NA
CDR3: ASSQDEAAEQY; V: TRBV3-1; size: NA
CDR3: ASSQGLFVTKNIQY; V: TRBV3-1; size: NA
CDR3: ASGTDPYEQY; V: TRBV6-2/TRBV6-3; size: NA
CDR3: ASSLGTGLDTQY; V: TRBV12-3/TRBV12-4; size: NA
CDR3: ASSSGLAGGSPYNEQF; V: TRBV7-7; size: NA
CDR3: ASSPQPGQGFEQY; V: TRBV5-1; size: few
CDR3: ASSTPGTTDHEQF; V: TRBV7-2; size: NA
CDR3: ASSTAGGQQPQH; V: TRBV5-1; size: once
CDR3: ASSQDSGGGRDTQY; V: TRBV3-1; size: NA
CDR3: ASKTGSASTDTQY; V: TRBV9; size: NA
CDR3: ASSTPGQVTDTQY; V: TRBV27; size: few
CDR3: ASSLENSKETQY; V: TRBV7-8; size: few
CDR3: ASSRAGVPYNEQF; V: TRBV7-9; size: NA
CDR3: ASSSMTQPADTQY; V: TRBV7-6; size: few
CDR3: ASSFLAVSTDTQY; V: TRBV27; size: NA
CDR3: ASSLDPSNQPQH; V: TRBV5-1; size: few
CDR3: SAGTVSSYEQY; V: TRBV20-1; size: few
CDR3: ASSLVLPSGSYEQY; V: TRBV7-6; size: NA
CDR3: SARTLADLAKNIQY; V: TRBV20-1; size: NA
CDR3: ASSLGTGAEQY; V: TRBV5-1; size: once
CDR3: AIARGQGASGNEQF; V: TRBV7-9; size: NA
CDR3: ATSEDTLYEQY; V: TRBV15; size: NA
CDR3: ASSSGGLAGVLEQY; V: TRBV7-2; size: few
CDR3: SAPRRNTQY; V: TRBV29-1; size: few
CDR3: GATGSQETQY; V: TRBV20-1; size: few
CDR3: ASRPGGAHEKLF; V: TRBV28; size: NA
CDR3: SARPTRAGVPPQETQY; V: TRBV20-1; size: few
CDR3: ASSLSGPAGETQY; V: TRBV11-2; size: few
CDR3: ASRPTRSSYNEQF; V: TRBV2; size: NA
CDR3: SGSRQGAEGYT; V: TRBV29-1; size: few
CDR3: ASSATGQGVKQPQH; V: TRBV7-9; size: NA
CDR3: SSRTLGKMNEQF; V: TRBV20-1; size: NA
CDR3: ASSFWGQDLYEQY; V: TRBV5-1; size: NA
CDR3: SARTAGGTDTQY; V: TRBV20-1; size: NA
CDR3: SARRSGRAVNSYEQY; V: TRBV20-1; size: NA
CDR3: ASSQWGGGIVQF; V: TRBV3-1; size: NA
CDR3: SARLAPNERY; V: TRBV20-1; size: NA
CDR3: ASSYGQFYEQY; V: TRBV5-1; size: NA
CDR3: SVDWGRGYT; V: TRBV29-1; size: NA
CDR3: ASSLSLGNQPQH; V: TRBV27; size: few
CDR3: ASSLEQGGGYT; V: TRBV5-1; size: few
CDR3: ASSISGSEQF; V: TRBV19; size: NA
CDR3: ASSFGREDEQY; V: TRBV28; size: NA
CDR3: ASSLLPLNRDLLEQY; V: TRBV7-4; size: NA
CDR3: ASSNSGTSYEQY; V: TRBV12-3/TRBV12-4; size: few
CDR3: SATSGTSGVYYEQY; V: TRBV20-1; size: NA
CDR3: AIGPTGNDSPPH; V: TRBV10-3; size: NA
CDR3: ACYPGFSYNEQF; V: TRBV28; size: few
CDR3: ASSYFRDRGDYGYT; V: TRBV6-2/TRBV6-3; size: NA
CDR3: SATPPTYPSYEQY; V: TRBV20-1; size: NA
CDR3: ASSQAPAGELF; V: TRBV4-2; size: NA
CDR3: SARDPRRVESDTQY; V: TRBV20-1; size: few
CDR3: ASSQDPLSYEQY; V: TRBV4-2; size: NA
CDR3: ASGSTTDTQY; V: TRBV10-1; size: few
CDR3: ASSSAADNTEAF; V: TRBV5-1; size: few